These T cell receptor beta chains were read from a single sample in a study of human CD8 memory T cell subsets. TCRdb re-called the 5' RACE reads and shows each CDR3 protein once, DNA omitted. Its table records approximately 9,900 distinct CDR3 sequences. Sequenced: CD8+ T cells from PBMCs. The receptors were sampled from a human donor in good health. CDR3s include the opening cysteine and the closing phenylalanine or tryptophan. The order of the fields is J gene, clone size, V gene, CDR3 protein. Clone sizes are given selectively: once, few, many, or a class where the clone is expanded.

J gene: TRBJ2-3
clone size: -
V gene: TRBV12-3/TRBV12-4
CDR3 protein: CASRRVAGTDTQYF

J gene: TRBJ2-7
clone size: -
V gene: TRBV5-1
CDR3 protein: CASSLLDITYEQYF

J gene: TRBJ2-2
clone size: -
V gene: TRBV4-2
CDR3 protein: CASSQDQTGVTGELFF

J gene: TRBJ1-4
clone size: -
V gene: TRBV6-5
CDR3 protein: CASRPQGPGEKLFF

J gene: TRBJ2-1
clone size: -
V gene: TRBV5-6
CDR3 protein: CASSLSSGRGIEQFF

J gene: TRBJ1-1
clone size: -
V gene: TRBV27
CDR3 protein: CASNPNTEAFF

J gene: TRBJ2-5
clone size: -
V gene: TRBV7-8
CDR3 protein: CASSSQGNQETQYF

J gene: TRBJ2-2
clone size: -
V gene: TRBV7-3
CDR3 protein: CASSSLGGQGALGLFF

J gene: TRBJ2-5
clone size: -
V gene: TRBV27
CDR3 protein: CASSLVAGAHQETQYF

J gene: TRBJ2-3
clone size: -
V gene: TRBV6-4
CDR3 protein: CASSDTDSGGRDTQYF

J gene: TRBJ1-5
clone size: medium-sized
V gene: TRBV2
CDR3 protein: CASSEGDQPQHF

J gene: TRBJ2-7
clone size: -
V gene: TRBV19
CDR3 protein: CASSSGDHYEQYF

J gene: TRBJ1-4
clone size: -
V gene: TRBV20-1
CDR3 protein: CSAIPQGGGEKLFF

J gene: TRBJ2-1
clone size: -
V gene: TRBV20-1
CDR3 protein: CSASGTNSYNEQFF

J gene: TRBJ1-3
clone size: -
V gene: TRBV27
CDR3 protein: CASSGRDIGDTIYF

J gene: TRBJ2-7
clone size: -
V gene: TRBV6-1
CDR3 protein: CASSDWGTYEQYF

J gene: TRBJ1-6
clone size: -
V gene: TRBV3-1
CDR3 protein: CASSQGTLSSYNSPLHF

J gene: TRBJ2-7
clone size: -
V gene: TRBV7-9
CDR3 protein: CASSLAAGWARAEQYF

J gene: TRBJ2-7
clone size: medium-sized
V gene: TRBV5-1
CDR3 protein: CASSLTDSSYEQYF

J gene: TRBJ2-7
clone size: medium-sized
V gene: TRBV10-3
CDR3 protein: CAISRQGANEQYF

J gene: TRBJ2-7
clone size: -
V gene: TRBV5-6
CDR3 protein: CASSLTGLGEQYF

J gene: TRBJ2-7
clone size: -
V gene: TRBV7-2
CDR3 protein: CASSLVPSSVYEQYF

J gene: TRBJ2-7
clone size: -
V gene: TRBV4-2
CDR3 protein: CASSQEPSEPYEQYF

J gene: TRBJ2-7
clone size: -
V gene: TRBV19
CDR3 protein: CATKTGADEQYF

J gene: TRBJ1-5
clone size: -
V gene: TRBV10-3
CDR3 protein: CAISPKGSNQPQHF

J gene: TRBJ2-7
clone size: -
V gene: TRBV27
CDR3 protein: CASTEGGLQGANYEQYF

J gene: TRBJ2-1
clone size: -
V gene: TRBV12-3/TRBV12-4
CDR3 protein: CASSLWGEVYNEQFF

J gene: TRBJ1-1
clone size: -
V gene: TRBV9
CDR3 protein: CASSVEGTNTEAFF

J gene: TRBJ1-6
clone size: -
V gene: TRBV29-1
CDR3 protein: CSERSVINSPLHF

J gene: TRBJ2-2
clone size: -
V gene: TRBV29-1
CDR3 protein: CSVEASSTGELFF